This T cell receptor beta chain was obtained from a study of blood T cell repertoires in COVID-19 (dated by TCRdb to the early 2020s). About the investigation overall: The collaborator samples originated in the United States, Italy and Spain and spanned the acute and convalescent phases of COVID-19. Deeply sampled blood TCRbeta repertoires from subjects exposed to, actively infected with, or recovered from COVID-19 were included in the dataset. The sample metadata nearly always contained a de-identified subject ID, COVID-19 status, age in years and sex. The samples were drawn from two sources: the first 160 participants of the ongoing ImmuneRACE study, and 1,200 or so subjects contributed by 6 global collaborators. Where available, HLA class I and class II types were obtained from metadata supplied by the sample provider rather than from assay-based typing. The prospective study material was composed of cDNA or gDNA derived from T cells, B-cell-depleted T cells, or PBMCs. The repertoires were released in a freely available public database meant as a resource for research on the immune response to SARS-CoV-2. Results the study describes overall, beyond this receptor: Clinical and demographic metadata were provided uncurated, with the amount varying by source and participant.

TCRbeta CDR3 regions were amplified from genomic DNA using the immunoSEQ Assay, a bias-controlled multiplex PCR. Per the source publication's procedure: Nucleated cell counts per sample were estimated from amplification of reference gene primers within the assay. To quantify the absolute abundance of each unique TCRbeta CDR3 rearrangement, sequence reads were collapsed and filtered. For each sample, productive Simpson clonality was calculated by taking the square root of Simpson's diversity index across productive rearrangements. This immuneACCESS table, as held by TCRdb, lists in-frame sequences with V and J called but not all clones. Of the missing ones, under half trace to an unresolved V gene in checked studies; the others have no known cause. The DNA gave D and trimming, while V, J and clone size come from that table. Within this sample are hundreds of thousands of clones, with 70% to 90% of them counted one time only. Clones ranked in the top ten supply 2% to 2.5% of the sample.

Turning to this clone: What this receptor recognizes is not known. No base quality information exists; no much larger clone differs at one position.

From cysteine to phenylalanine, the CDR3 is 15 amino acids long. The kept DNA is CDR3 alone, 45 bases in frame from the first base. V sheds 0 bases and J sheds 4 bases, leaving 13 bases between their ends. CDR1 is given as MNHEY and CDR2 as SVGAGI, both from the germline V gene. Samples from volunteer blood donors who had recovered from COVID-19 were contributed by a second Seattle source. Each collaborating institution followed its own protocols to collect whole blood in K2EDTA tubes. Collaborator samples were shipped for TCRbeta analysis as frozen whole blood, isolated PBMCs, or DNA extracted from either sample type.

This receptor was obtained from a woman aged 25-40 years who had recovered from COVID-19. The chain uses TRBV6-5 and TRBJ2-7; a tentative D match to TRBD2 spans 6 bases. Sequencing was done on a sample of peripheral blood. The base sequence is TGTGCCAGCAGTTACTCGGGGGGAACACCTTACGAGCAGTACTTC. Translated, it reads CASSYSGGTPYEQYF.